This passage covers 32 T cell receptor beta chains from one sample sequenced in a study of regulatory T cells in long-lasting Graves disease. The time point denotes: persistent/refractory GD, antithyroid drugs over 5 years with positive TRAb. Construction of the TCR library relied on RNA isolated from PBMCs. iRepertoire HTBI primers and Arm-PCR of CDR3 regions built TCR beta libraries. Each CDR3 protein gets one entry after TCRdb re-called the multiplex PCR reads with MiXCR. The table lists 650,000 to 700,000 distinct CDR3 sequences, approximately 29% of them singletons. The source material was peripheral blood mononuclear cells (PBMCs), sampled when the disease was refractory, from a patient treated with antithyroid drugs. These receptors were taken from a female donor with Graves disease.

As for this clonotype: Just one base apart from a much larger clone, this may be a read error. The V gene is TRBV12-3 or TRBV12-4, the J gene TRBJ1-5; D might be TRBD1 (5 bases). This CDR3 has 14 amino acids. The CDR3 DNA reads as TGTGCCAGCAGTTTTGGGGGGATGCGTCAGCCCCAGAATTTT. Translation: CASSFGGMRQPQNF.

This clonotype was recorded a few times. The chain links TRBV7-9 to TRBJ1-4; D uncertain. Germline values: CDR1 SEHNR, CDR2 FQNEAQ (reference sequence). The CDR3 length is 14 residues. V lost 2 bases and J lost 5, with 9 bases in between. Here the CDR3 DNA reads TGTGCCAGCAGCTTACGGACTGGGAATGAAAAACTGTTTTTT. This gives the protein CASSLRTGNEKLFF.

This clonotype was counted a few times. V gene TRBV6-1 combines with J gene TRBJ1-5; weak D call: TRBD1 (5 bases). The germline V and J ends were trimmed by 1 base and 6 bases, with 10 bases remaining between them. There are 14 residues in the CDR3. The germline V gene encodes CDR1 MNHNS and CDR2 SASEGT. The CDR3 here is CASSEVMGPQPQHF. CDR3 sequence (DNA): TGTGCCAGCAGTGAAGTTATGGGGCCTCAGCCCCAGCATTTT.

The DNA for the CDR3 is TGTGCCAGCTCGAATGGACTCTCGTACCAAGAGACCCAGTACTTC. Translating it yields CASSNGLSYQETQYF. The J gene is TRBJ2-5, the V gene TRBV2, with D maybe TRBD2 (5 bases). CDR3 length equals 15 residues. CDR1 is SNHLY, CDR2 FYNNEI, per germline. V was shortened by 8 bases and J by 0 bases, with 16 bases between the two germline ends.

The V call is TRBV5-1, the J call TRBJ2-6, with 8 bases fitting TRBD1. The germline gives CDR1 SGHRS, CDR2 YFSETQ. The CDR3 has 19 amino acids. Germline trimming cut 4 bases from V and 1 base from J; bases unmatched to any gene: 13. The CDR3 DNA reads as TGCGCCAGCAGCCTTCGACAGGGGCGGTGTAAGTCTGGGGCCAACGTCCTGACTTTC. Encoded protein: CASSLRQGRCKSGANVLTF.

Many counts were recorded for this clonotype. This chain links TRBV12-5 with TRBJ1-2; TRBD1 might be the D (5 bases). The CDR3 runs 14 residues. The germline gives CDR1 LGHNT, CDR2 FRNRAP. V was shortened by 7 bases and J by 0 bases, with 12 bases between the two germline ends. As DNA, the CDR3 is TGTGCTAGTGAAATCACAGGCTCTAACTATGGCTACACCTTC. It encodes CASEITGSNYGYTF.

The rearrangement joins TRBV4-1 to TRBJ1-4; 8 bases line up with TRBD1. Losses at the gene ends were 1 base for V and 7 bases for J; bases not matched to a gene: 11. Germline V lookup: CDR1 MGHRA, CDR2 YSYEKL. The CDR3 is 17 amino acids. CDR3 DNA sequence: TGCGCCAGCAGCCAAGTGGGGTTTGACAGGGGCGGTGAAAAACTGTTTTTT. Translation: CASSQVGFDRGGEKLFF.

The V and J genes are TRBV15 and TRBJ1-3; D is possibly TRBD1 (5 bases). The CDR3 spans 15 residues. Per the germline V gene, CDR1 is LNHNV and CDR2 is YYDKDF (reference sequence). The V gene lost 3 bases and the J gene lost 4 bases, with 13 bases spanning the gap. CDR3: CATSREGDGGNTIYF. The CDR3, as DNA: TGTGCCACCAGCAGGGAAGGGGACGGAGGAAACACCATATATTTT.

J is TRBJ1-2 and V is TRBV7-9; D remains ambiguous. The CDR3 has 15 residues. Trimming removed 4 bases from V and 5 bases from J, with 17 bases in between. Per the germline V gene, CDR1 is SEHNR and CDR2 is FQNEAQ (reference sequence). In DNA form, the CDR3 reads TGTGCCAGCAGCTCTACCGGACGAAAGATGTATGGCTACACCTTC. Its translation: CASSSTGRKMYGYTF.

The table lists this clonotype with a few counts. CDR3 nucleotide sequence: TGTGCCAGCAGTGAAGGAGGAGGGGGCAACTATGGCTACACCTTC. Protein sequence: CASSEGGGGNYGYTF. This chain links TRBV6-1 with TRBJ1-2, with TRBD1 matching 7 bases. Germline V gene sequence: CDR1 MNHNS, CDR2 SASEGT. V trimming: 1 base; J trimming: 2 bases; junction bases outside the gene matches: 4. This CDR3 has 15 residues.

This clonotype was seen only a few times. The V call is TRBV5-1, the J call TRBJ1-2, with TRBD1 matching over 7 bases. Germline loops: CDR1 SGHRS, CDR2 YFSETQ. The CDR3 is 15 residues long. The V segment lost 0 bases and the J segment 3 bases; nucleotides outside the gene matches: 5. CDR3 in amino acids: CASSLARGSDYGYTF. The CDR3 coding sequence is TGCGCCAGCAGCTTGGCCAGGGGGTCCGACTATGGCTACACCTTC.

This clonotype was seen only a few times. The V and J genes are TRBV20-1 and TRBJ2-1; D is perhaps TRBD1 (6 bases). Between the trimmed V and J ends, which lost 2 bases and 0 bases, there was a span of 8 bases. This CDR3 has 14 amino acids. Germline-derived CDR1 and CDR2 are DFQATT and SNEGSKA (reference sequence). The CDR3 DNA reads TGCAGTGCTAGACAGGGGAACTCCTACAATGAGCAGTTCTTC. Protein product: CSARQGNSYNEQFF.

J is TRBJ2-7 and V is TRBV20-1; TRBD2 aligns across 10 bases. The J segment lost 3 bases and the V segment lost 5 bases, leaving 10 bases of the junction unmatched. The CDR3 is 15 residues long. Germline lookup yields CDR1 DFQATT and CDR2 SNEGSKA (reference sequence). The CDR3, as DNA: TGCAGTGCTGAAGGAAGAGCGGGAGGGCGCTACGAGCAGTACTTC. It encodes CSAEGRAGGRYEQYF.

This clonotype was observed many times. This chain joins TRBV7-9 and TRBJ1-1; D not resolved. V lost 5 bases, J lost 6 bases, and 4 bases lay in between. Germline V lookup: CDR1 SEHNR, CDR2 FQNEAQ (reference sequence). This CDR3 spans 10 amino acids. The CDR3 DNA follows: TGTGCCAGCAGCCATGCTGAAGCTTTCTTT. This gives the protein CASSHAEAFF.

This clonotype occurred a few times. V gene TRBV19 combines with J gene TRBJ2-7; TRBD2 matches 8 bases. The CDR3 has 15 residues. The germline CDR1 and CDR2 sequences are LNHDA and SQIVND (reference sequence). J was trimmed by 1 base and V by 2 bases; bases with no gene match: 4. The CDR3 loop reads CASSITSGFSYEQYF. DNA for the CDR3: TGTGCCAGTAGTATAACTAGCGGCTTTTCCTACGAGCAGTACTTC.

The chain joins TRBV11-2 to TRBJ2-7; D assignment may be TRBD1 or TRBD2 (6 bases each). The CDR3 is 14 amino acids. Looked up from germline, CDR1 is SGHAT and CDR2 is FQNNGV. V lost 0 bases and J lost 7, with 13 bases in between. DNA for the CDR3: TGTGCCAGCAGCTTAGAGAGGGGGGCGGGAGAGCAGTACTTC. Protein sequence: CASSLERGAGEQYF.

The chain couples TRBV7-9 to TRBJ2-7; a weak D match, TRBD1 (5 bases). The CDR3 has 15 residues. V was cut by 3 bases and J by 4 bases, with 16 bases left in between. The V gene's germline CDR1 is SEHNR and CDR2 FQNEAQ (reference sequence). CDR3 protein: CASSFYQGKGYEQYF. The CDR3 DNA sequence: TGTGCCAGCAGCTTCTATCAGGGAAAAGGATACGAGCAGTACTTC.

This clonotype came up many times. The chain uses TRBV12-5 and TRBJ1-1; possible D gene TRBD1, 5 bases. The germline gives CDR1 LGHNT, CDR2 FRNRAP. The germline V and J ends were trimmed by 4 bases and 4 bases, with 10 bases remaining between them. This CDR3 has 13 amino acids. CDR3: CASGWGEGTEAFF. The CDR3 DNA sequence: TGTGCTAGTGGTTGGGGGGAGGGCACTGAAGCTTTCTTT.

This clonotype came up many times. The chain combines TRBV12-3 or TRBV12-4 with TRBJ1-2; D uncertain. The CDR3 is 15 residues long. Trimming left V 0 bases short and J 4 bases short, with 12 bases between. CDR3: CASSLARRSLYGYTF. CDR3 coding DNA: TGTGCCAGCAGTTTAGCGAGACGGAGCCTCTATGGCTACACCTTC.

A few counts support this clonotype. The J gene is TRBJ1-1, the V gene TRBV20-1; D is uncertain. This CDR3 has 18 amino acids. The germline gives CDR1 DFQATT, CDR2 SNEGSKA (reference sequence). Trimming stripped 0 bases from V and 0 bases from J, with 20 bases between. DNA for the CDR3: TGCAGTGCTAGAGATCGATTGGGGTCCTGGGGAATGAACACTGAAGCTTTCTTT. Translation gives CSARDRLGSWGMNTEAFF.

This sequence joins TRBV6-2 or TRBV6-3 and TRBJ2-5; 9 nucleotides line up with TRBD2. CDR3 length equals 15 residues. V dropped 1 base and J dropped 5; count of bases not matched to a gene: 5. Germline V gives CDR1 MNHEY, CDR2 SVGEGT. The CDR3 nucleotides read TGTGCCAGCAGTTACTTAGCGGGAGAGTTTGAGACCCAGTACTTC. Amino acids: CASSYLAGEFETQYF.

This clonotype has at least ten counts. The chain joins TRBV28 to TRBJ2-7; D is possibly TRBD2 (6 bases). Trimming left V 8 bases short and J 7 bases short, with 15 bases between. The CDR3 sequence is 12 residues long. Germline-derived CDR1 and CDR2 are MDHEN and SYDVKM. CDR3 protein: CASRDSAREQYF. DNA for the CDR3: TGTGCCAGCCGGGACTCCGCTCGAGAGCAGTACTTC.

In this sample, this clonotype turned up a few times. The chain couples TRBV28 to TRBJ1-2; D gene unclear. CDR1 is MDHEN and CDR2 is SYDVKM in the germline V gene. Trimming pared 2 bases from V and 0 bases from J, leaving 4 bases between. The CDR3 spans 13 residues. The CDR3 is CASSLLTNYGYTF. In nucleotides, the CDR3 is TGTGCCAGCAGTTTACTGACTAACTATGGCTACACCTTC.

The rearrangement uses TRBV20-1 and TRBJ2-1, with 13 nucleotides matching TRBD2. Germline values: CDR1 DFQATT, CDR2 SNEGSKA (reference sequence). The CDR3 consists of 15 residues. The trim removed 6 bases at V and 2 bases at J, leaving 4 bases unmatched. CDR3 loop: CSAEGTSGAYNEQFF. Here the CDR3 DNA reads TGCAGTGCCGAGGGGACTAGCGGGGCCTACAATGAGCAGTTCTTC.

This clonotype was observed many times. The V call is TRBV5-1, the J call TRBJ1-2; D is possibly TRBD1 (5 bases). Trimming removed 6 bases at V and 8 bases at J, with 17 bases between. The germline V gene has CDR1 SGHRS and CDR2 YFSETQ. The CDR3 length is 13 residues. The CDR3 sequence: CASTRDPLGGYTF. The DNA of the CDR3 is TGCGCCAGCACCCGGGACCCCCTCGGGGGCTACACCTTC. Full variable domain (rest looked up from reference TRBV5-1 and TRBJ1-2): KAGVTQTPRYLIKTRGQQVTLSCSPISGHRSVSWYQQTPGQGLQFLFEYFSETQRNKGNFPGRFSGRQFSNSRSEMNVSTLELGDSALYLCASTRDPLGGYTFGSGTRLTVV.

The chain links TRBV24-1 to TRBJ1-2, with D perhaps TRBD1 (5 bases). CDR3 length: 14 amino acids. The ends were cut back, 4 bases at V and 8 bases at J, with 16 bases in the middle. The V gene's germline CDR1 is KGHDR and CDR2 SFDVKD. As DNA, the CDR3 is TGTGCCACCAGTGACTCTGGGACCACGCTGGGCTACACCTTC. It yields the protein CATSDSGTTLGYTF.

The V gene is TRBV29-1, the J gene TRBJ1-1, with TRBD1 matching 8 bases. The junction had 8 bases not matched to a gene; V was cut back by 7 bases and J by 1 base. The CDR3 has 14 residues. Germline V lookup: CDR1 SQVTM, CDR2 ANQGSEA. DNA for the CDR3: TGCAGCGCATTGACAGGGGCTGGGAACACTGAAGCTTTCTTT. The encoded protein is CSALTGAGNTEAFF. Using reference TRBV29-1 and TRBJ1-1 for the parts outside the CDR3, the full variable domain is SAVISQKPSRDICQRGTSLTIQCQVDSQVTMMFWYRQQPGQSLTLIATANQGSEATYESGFVIDKFPISRPNLTFSTLTVSNMSPEDSSIYLCSALTGAGNTEAFFGQGTRLTVV.

This clonotype was observed a few times. The V call is TRBV25-1, the J call TRBJ1-6, with D hard to call. Trimming took 4 bases from V and 7 from J, leaving 8 bases between them. Germline-derived CDR1 and CDR2 are MGHDK and SYGVNS. The CDR3 sequence is 13 residues long. Here the CDR3 reads CASSGAANSPLHF. CDR3 in DNA: TGTGCCAGCAGTGGAGCTGCGAATTCACCCCTCCACTTT.

The V call is TRBV7-9, the J call TRBJ2-1; D possibly uses TRBD1 or TRBD2 (5 bases each). This CDR3 has 15 residues. Trimming took 5 bases from V and 7 from J, leaving 18 bases between them. CDR1 is SEHNR, CDR2 FQNEAQ, per germline (reference sequence). CDR3 loop: CASSLSGTLRNEQFF. The CDR3 coding sequence is TGTGCCAGCAGCCTATCCGGGACCCTTAGGAATGAGCAGTTCTTC.

This clonotype was seen ten or more times. V usage is TRBV27 and J usage is TRBJ1-6; 8 nucleotides match TRBD1. The CDR3 length is 15 residues. From germline, CDR1 is MNHEY and CDR2 SMNVEV (reference sequence). The trim removed 2 bases at V and 10 bases at J, leaving 7 bases unmatched. CDR3 in DNA: TGTGCCAGCAGTTTAGAGGGGACAGGCCTATCACCCCTCCACTTT. This codes for CASSLEGTGLSPLHF.

The chain uses TRBV3-1 and TRBJ2-7; D uncertain. The germline V and J ends were trimmed by 0 bases and 6 bases, with 9 bases remaining between them. Looked up from germline, CDR1 is LGHDT and CDR2 is YNNKEL (reference sequence). The CDR3 consists of 13 residues. The CDR3 loop reads CASSQDYYGEQYF. The CDR3 DNA reads TGTGCCAGCAGCCAAGATTACTACGGCGAGCAGTACTTC.

The rearrangement uses TRBV18 and TRBJ2-7, with 7 bases aligning to TRBD1. From germline, CDR1 is KGHSH and CDR2 LQKENI. The CDR3 sequence is 15 residues long. Germline trimming cut 3 bases from V and 0 bases from J; bases unmatched to any gene: 5. The CDR3 protein is CASSPTKGASYEQYF. CDR3 in DNA: TGTGCCAGCTCACCCACCAAGGGGGCCTCCTACGAGCAGTACTTC.